The clone carrying this T cell receptor beta chain was recorded a few times. The sample originates from a study of patients and donors after allogeneic stem cell transplantation. The length of the CDR3 is 15 residues. Germline V CDR1 and CDR2: SGHRS, YFSETQ. Trimming removed 4 bases from V and 9 bases from J; junction bases left unmatched: 6. TCRdb independently ran MiXCR on the RT-PCR reads; one entry per CDR3 protein. This table has 150,000 to 200,000 distinct CDR3 sequences, less than 45% appearing once. The rearrangement links TRBV5-1 to TRBJ2-1, with 14 bases that match TRBD2. Sequenced material: blood, either unsorted or a sorted T cell fraction (not recorded which). The clonotype originates from a human donor who was either an allogeneic HSCT recipient or a stem cell or donor lymphocyte infusion donor (not recorded which). It is not recorded whose cells these are; they may come from a transplant donor. The CDR3 here is CASSQGLAGVGEQFF. The CDR3 DNA reads TGCGCCAGCAGCCAGGGACTAGCGGGAGTTGGTGAGCAGTTCTTC.